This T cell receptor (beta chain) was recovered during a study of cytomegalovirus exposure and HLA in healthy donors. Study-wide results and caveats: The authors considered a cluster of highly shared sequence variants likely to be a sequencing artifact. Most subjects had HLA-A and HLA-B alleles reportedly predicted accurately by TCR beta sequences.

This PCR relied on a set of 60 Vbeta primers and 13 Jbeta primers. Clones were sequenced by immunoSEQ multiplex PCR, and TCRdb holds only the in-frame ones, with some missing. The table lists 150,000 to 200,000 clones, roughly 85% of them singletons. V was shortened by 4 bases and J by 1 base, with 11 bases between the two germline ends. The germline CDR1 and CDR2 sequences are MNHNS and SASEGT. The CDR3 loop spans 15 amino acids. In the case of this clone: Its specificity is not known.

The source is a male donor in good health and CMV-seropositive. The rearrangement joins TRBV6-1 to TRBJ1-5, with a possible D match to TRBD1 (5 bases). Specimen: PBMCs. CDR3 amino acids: CASSGGRVSNQPQHF. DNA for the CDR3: TGTGCCAGCAGTGGAGGCAGGGTGAGCAATCAGCCCCAGCATTTT.